This TCR beta chain was found in a study of T cell clonality in common variable immunodeficiency. Per germline, CDR1 SQVTM and CDR2 ANQGSEA. There are 12 residues in the CDR3. Study-wide results and limits: Fewer TCRbeta clones were shared among CVID subjects than controls. In common variable immunodeficiency, TCR beta chains reportedly carried fewer deletions and N-nucleotide insertions.

In its sample, this clone was seen many times. Antigen unknown. The CDR3 end falls 3 residues outside the read, so it is completed with the germline J gene. Produced via immunoSEQ multiplex PCR; TCRdb's table is partial and in-frame only. The sample gives under 50,000 clones, none seen only once, and the top ten clones hold approximately 2%. The clonotype originates from a person between 18 and 75 years old in good health. Sequencing was performed on peripheral blood mononuclear cells. This rearrangement joins TRBV29-1 to TRBJ1-1, with a weak D call TRBD1 (5 bases). The CDR3 sequence: CSVKGQEGNAFF. The sequenced part of the CDR3 DNA is TGCAGCGTTAAAGGGCAGGAGGGGAAT.